This T cell receptor (beta chain) derives from a study of OX40 agonist ivuxolimab in advanced cancers. Study at large: Ivuxolimab, which patients received intravenously every 2 weeks, was dosed at 0.01 to 10 mg/kg. Partial responses occurred in Three dose-escalation patients, one with hepatocellular carcinoma and two with cutaneous melanoma.

Profiled with immunoSEQ multiplex PCR; TCRdb holds only in-frame clones, not every one. This table has around 15,000 clones, about 83% appearing once. V dropped 5 bases and J dropped 0 bases, with 17 bases sitting between them. There are 16 residues in the CDR3. The germline gives CDR1 SGHTA, CDR2 FQGTGA. Individuals having autoimmune disease history or systemic immunosuppression were not enrolled. Study results and caveats: Clonal expansion by week 6 occurred in CD4+ and CD8+ blood T cells (at 0.1 to 3.0 mg/kg).

Turning to this clone: What it binds is not known.

This TCR was sampled from an adult with an advanced solid tumor such as melanoma, head and neck, liver or kidney cancer. The sample consisted of CD4+ or CD8+ T cells sorted from blood, taken in a trial of the OX40 agonist ivuxolimab. The chain couples TRBV7-3 to TRBJ2-7; unclear D gene. Here the CDR3 DNA reads TGTGCCAGCAGCCCCCGAGGAGCTTCATCCTCCTACGAGCAGTACTTC. Translating it yields CASSPRGASSSYEQYF.